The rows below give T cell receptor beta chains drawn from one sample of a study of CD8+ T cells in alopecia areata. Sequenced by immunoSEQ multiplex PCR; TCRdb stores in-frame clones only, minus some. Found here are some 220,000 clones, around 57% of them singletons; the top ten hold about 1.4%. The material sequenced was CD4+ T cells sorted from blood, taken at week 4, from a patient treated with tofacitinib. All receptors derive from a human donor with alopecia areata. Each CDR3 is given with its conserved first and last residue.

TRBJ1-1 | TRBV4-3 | CASSQETDSQAFF
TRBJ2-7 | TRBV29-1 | CSVNTGTDEQYF
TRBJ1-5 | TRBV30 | CAWKGQGDRQPQHF
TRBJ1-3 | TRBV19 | CASRELSSGNTIYF
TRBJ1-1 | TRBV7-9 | CASSAARLPNTEAFF
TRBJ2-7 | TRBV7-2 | CAIQQGQRGEQYF
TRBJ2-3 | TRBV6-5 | CASKGTTEVDTQYF
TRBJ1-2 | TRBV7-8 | CASSLAAADGYTF
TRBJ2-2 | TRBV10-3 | CAISESIRDSTGELFF
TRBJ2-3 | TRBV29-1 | CSVLSGGTTDTQYF
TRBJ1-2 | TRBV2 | CASSPTYGYTF
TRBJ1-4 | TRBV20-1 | CSAHDRVRLFF
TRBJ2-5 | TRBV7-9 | CASSLDLSRGTQYF
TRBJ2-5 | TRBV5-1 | CASSPQSPGETQYF
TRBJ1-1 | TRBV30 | CASSRRTEAFF
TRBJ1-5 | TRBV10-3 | CASSPGFYGLNQPQHF
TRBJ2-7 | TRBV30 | CAATGLADEQYF
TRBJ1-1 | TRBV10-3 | CAISSDRGQNTEAFF
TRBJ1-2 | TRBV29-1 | CSVEELGGYTF
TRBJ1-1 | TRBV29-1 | CSASRQDTEAFF
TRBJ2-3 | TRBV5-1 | CASSLETTTDTQYF
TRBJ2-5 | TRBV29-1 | CSVEEREETQYF
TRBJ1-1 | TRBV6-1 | CASSTRTTEAFF
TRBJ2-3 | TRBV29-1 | CSVEGLEDTQYF
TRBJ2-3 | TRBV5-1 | CASSVDAEQYF
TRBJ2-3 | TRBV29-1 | CSVVGRVGSTDTQYF
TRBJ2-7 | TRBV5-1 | CASSLDGKPYEQYF